Shown below are 21 T cell receptor beta chains from a single sample sequenced in a study of blood T cell repertoires in COVID-19 (dated by TCRdb to the early 2020s). The library was built by means of the immunoSEQ multiplex PCR assay. In its TCRdb copy, this immuneACCESS table keeps in-frame sequences only and misses some clones. Where compared with another copy, unresolved V genes explain less than half of these, and the others have no known cause. For this sample the table gives approximately 65,000 clones, of which about 86% were detected only once. The top ten hold about 4% of the sample. Source material: peripheral blood. The receptors stem from a middle-aged man with acute or convalescent COVID-19.

The rearrangement links TRBV10-2 to TRBJ2-7; TRBD1 matches at 7 bases. The junction had 10 bases not matched to a gene; V was cut back by 8 bases and J by 6 bases. Looked up from germline, CDR1 is WSHSY and CDR2 is SAAADI. The CDR3 has 13 residues. CDR3 nucleotide sequence: TGCGCCAGCGGTAGGACAGGTCAGGGCGAGCAGTACTTC. Its translation is CASGRTGQGEQYF.

This chain connects TRBV10-3 to TRBJ2-7; the D gene is possibly TRBD1 (6 bases). The germline CDR1 and CDR2 sequences are ENHRY and SYGVKD. The CDR3 runs to 14 residues. Trimming shortened V by 6 bases and J by 2 bases, and 14 bases separated the two germline ends. CDR3 nucleotides: TGTGCCATCAGCGGCTCGGGACAAACCTACGAGCAGTACTTC. It encodes CAISGSGQTYEQYF.

The V and J genes are TRBV25-1 and TRBJ2-3; D remains unclear. This CDR3 has 13 amino acids. Trimming shortened V by 8 bases and J by 0 bases, and 9 bases separated the two germline ends. Germline V gives CDR1 MGHDK, CDR2 SYGVNS. Here the CDR3 reads CASVYPSTDTQYF. The CDR3 coding sequence is TGTGCCAGCGTCTACCCTAGCACAGATACGCAGTATTTT.

The chain is built from TRBV19 and TRBJ2-1; D remains unclear. V was cut by 1 base and J by 10 bases, with 8 bases left in between. Per the germline V gene, CDR1 is LNHDA and CDR2 is SQIVND (reference sequence). CDR3 length: 12 amino acids. The CDR3 nucleotides read TGTGCCAGTAGTATAGGGGCCATCGAGCAGTTCTTC. This gives the protein CASSIGAIEQFF. The whole variable domain, remainder taken from reference TRBV19 and TRBJ2-1, is DGGITQSPKYLFRKEGQNVTLSCEQNLNHDAMYWYRQDPGQGLRLIYYSQIVNDFQKGDIAEGYSVSREKKESFPLTVTSAQKNPTAFYLCASSIGAIEQFFGPGTRLTVL.

V gene TRBV6-5 combines with J gene TRBJ1-1, with a tentative D call TRBD1 (6 bases). CDR3 length: 13 amino acids. Between the trimmed V and J ends, which lost 8 bases and 5 bases, there was a span of 15 bases. Per the germline V gene, CDR1 is MNHEY and CDR2 is SVGAGI. The DNA of the CDR3 is TGTGCCAGCCCTACCGGGGGGGCGACTGAAGCTTTCTTT. It encodes CASPTGGATEAFF.

The chain is built from TRBV27 and TRBJ1-1; 8 bases line up with TRBD1. Trimming at V came to 6 bases and at J to 4 bases, leaving 16 bases not matched to a gene. Germline V gene sequence: CDR1 MNHEY, CDR2 SMNVEV (reference sequence). This CDR3 spans 17 amino acids. The chain's CDR3 is CASRERAGGAPGTEAFF. The CDR3 coding sequence is TGTGCCAGCAGAGAGCGTGCAGGGGGCGCCCCCGGCACTGAAGCTTTCTTT.

The V call is TRBV6-5, the J call TRBJ2-2; perhaps TRBD2 as D (6 bases). The V gene's germline CDR1 is MNHEY and CDR2 SVGAGI. This CDR3 has 14 amino acids. The V gene lost 5 bases and the J gene lost 1 base, with 8 bases spanning the gap. The CDR3 DNA reads TGTGCCAGCAGTAAGGGACTGAACACCGGGGAGCTGTTTTTT. Protein: CASSKGLNTGELFF.

The chain links TRBV19 to TRBJ1-2, with 7 bases matching TRBD1. After removal of 4 bases from V and 4 bases from J, the junction contained 6 bases not matched to a gene. This CDR3 spans 14 amino acids. Germline V gene sequence: CDR1 LNHDA, CDR2 SQIVND (reference sequence). CDR3 sequence: CASSTPQGPYGYTF. CDR3 nucleotides: TGTGCCAGTAGTACACCACAGGGGCCCTATGGCTACACCTTC.

This clone appeared once. The chain combines TRBV7-6 with TRBJ2-1; TRBD2 aligns across 9 bases. CDR1 SGHVS and CDR2 FNYEAQ come from the germline V gene. Trimming cost V 1 base and J 4 bases; bases outside gene matches: 5. The CDR3 is 16 amino acids. This CDR3 reads CASSLVTAGGYNEQFF. The DNA of the CDR3 is TGTGCCAGCAGCTTAGTCACAGCGGGAGGTTACAATGAGCAGTTCTTC.

V usage is TRBV4-1 and J usage is TRBJ1-1, with 10 bases aligning to TRBD1. Germline V gene data show CDR1 as MGHRA and CDR2 as YSYEKL. With 6 bases clipped from V and 3 bases from J, the junction kept 10 bases outside the gene matches. The CDR3 is 16 amino acids. CDR3 amino acids: CASRPDRGVVYTEAFF. In DNA form, the CDR3 reads TGCGCCAGCAGACCGGACAGGGGGGTAGTTTACACTGAAGCTTTCTTT.

V gene TRBV28 combines with J gene TRBJ1-5, with a possible D match to TRBD1 (6 bases). The length of the CDR3 is 14 residues. Germline values: CDR1 MDHEN, CDR2 SYDVKM. With 7 bases removed from V and 8 bases from J, the gap between germline ends came to 18 bases. In nucleotides, the CDR3 is TGTGCCAGCAACCCTTGGGGGGGCATGGAGCCCCAGCATTTT. Amino acid sequence: CASNPWGGMEPQHF.

The J gene is TRBJ2-3, the V gene TRBV5-1; D remains unclear. The CDR3 is 12 amino acids. Germline V lookup: CDR1 SGHRS, CDR2 YFSETQ. V lost 3 bases and J 6 bases, leaving 8 bases between the germline ends. The CDR3 is CASSSPRDTQYF. In DNA, the CDR3 is TGCGCCAGCAGCTCCCCTAGGGATACGCAGTATTTT.

The chain links TRBV24-1 to TRBJ1-1; the match to TRBD1 covers 7 bases. This CDR3 has 12 amino acids. Trimming at V came to 3 bases and at J to 10 bases, leaving 4 bases not matched to a gene. CDR1 is KGHDR and CDR2 is SFDVKD in the germline V gene. The CDR3 nucleotides read TGTGCCACCAGTGATCGAGGGGGCCCAGCTTTCTTT. It yields the protein CATSDRGGPAFF.

This clone was seen just once. V gene TRBV10-2 combines with J gene TRBJ1-1; no reliable D call. V gave up 4 bases and J gave up 2 bases, with 20 bases separating them. The length of the CDR3 is 17 residues. CDR1 and CDR2 (germline): WSHSY, SAAADI. CDR3 protein: CASSAPAISGNNTEAFF. CDR3 DNA: TGCGCCAGCAGTGCCCCCGCGATCTCAGGAAATAACACTGAAGCTTTCTTT.

This chain uses TRBV27 with TRBJ2-1; TRBD2 matches at 8 bases. The CDR3 extends over 16 amino acids. The junction had 11 bases not matched to a gene; V was cut back by 3 bases and J by 7 bases. Germline assignment: CDR1 MNHEY and CDR2 SMNVEV (reference sequence). The CDR3 sequence: CASSFGLTAGGNEQFF. The DNA for the CDR3 is TGTGCCAGCAGTTTTGGCCTGACCGCGGGGGGAAATGAGCAGTTCTTC.

V usage is TRBV10-3 and J usage is TRBJ2-7; TRBD1 matches at 7 bases. The J segment lost 4 bases and the V segment lost 4 bases, leaving 4 bases of the junction unmatched. There are 13 residues in the CDR3. Looked up from germline, CDR1 is ENHRY and CDR2 is SYGVKD. CDR3 nucleotides: TGTGCCATCAGTGCAACAGGGGTTTACGAGCAGTACTTC. It codes for CAISATGVYEQYF.

The chain uses TRBV2 and TRBJ2-7, with a tentative D call TRBD2 (5 bases). The CDR3 loop spans 12 amino acids. Trimming removed 6 bases at V and 4 bases at J, with 10 bases between. Germline V gene sequence: CDR1 SNHLY, CDR2 FYNNEI. The chain's CDR3 is CASRRVVYEQYF. In DNA form, the CDR3 reads TGTGCCAGCAGGCGGGTTGTTTACGAGCAGTACTTC.

This clone has a single count. The J gene is TRBJ2-1, the V gene TRBV18; 7 nucleotides agree with TRBD2. The CDR3 has 14 amino acids. Losses at the gene ends were 0 bases for V and 8 bases for J; bases not matched to a gene: 4. CDR1 and CDR2 from the germline V gene are KGHSH and LQKENI. For the CDR3, the DNA is TGTGCCAGCTCACCACCGGGGGGGGAGCATGAGCAGTTCTTC. This sequence encodes CASSPPGGEHEQFF.

This clone was observed a few times. CDR3 coding DNA: TGTGCCAGCAGCAAGACTAGTACGGGGGAGACCCAGTACTTC. It is translated as CASSKTSTGETQYF. This chain joins TRBV7-9 and TRBJ2-5; tentative D call: TRBD2 (6 bases). The germline V and J ends were trimmed by 5 bases and 5 bases, with 15 bases remaining between them. The CDR3 totals 14 residues. The V gene's germline CDR1 is SEHNR and CDR2 FQNEAQ (reference sequence).

V is TRBV7-9 and J is TRBJ2-1, with TRBD2 matching 8 bases. After removal of 1 base from V and 0 bases from J, the junction contained 5 bases not matched to a gene. Germline V CDR1 and CDR2: SEHNR, FQNEAQ (reference sequence). The CDR3 spans 17 residues. Here the CDR3 DNA reads TGTGCCAGCAGCTTAGGGCAGGGGACTAGCTCCTACAATGAGCAGTTCTTC. It codes for CASSLGQGTSSYNEQFF.

The chain is built from TRBV7-9 and TRBJ2-7; 7 positions agree with TRBD1. Germline V gene sequence: CDR1 SEHNR, CDR2 FQNEAQ (reference sequence). V dropped 5 bases and J dropped 1; count of bases not matched to a gene: 5. The CDR3 runs 14 residues. The CDR3 DNA reads as TGTGCCAGCAGCCGGGACAGCTTTTCCTACGAGCAGTACTTC. Its translation: CASSRDSFSYEQYF. Combining the CDR3 with reference TRBV7-9 and TRBJ2-7 gives the whole variable domain DTGVSQNPRHKITKRGQNVTFRCDPISEHNRLYWYRQTLGQGPEFLTYFQNEAQLEKSRLLSDRFSAERPKGSFSTLEIQRTEQGDSAMYLCASSRDSFSYEQYFGPGTRLTVT.